This T cell receptor (beta chain) was identified during a study of T cell repertoires in cytomegalovirus infection. Overall study context: Indicated by public TCR beta signatures were CMV infection and matching HLA type.

CDR3 length equals 13 residues. V shed 5 bases and J shed 10 bases, with 16 bases lying between them. One entry per CDR3 protein results from TCRdb running MiXCR on the reads. Of approximately 170,000 distinct CDR3 sequences in the sample, roughly 18% were seen once. The TCR originated in a human donor in good health (CMV status not recorded). Some clones in this sample may be carry-over from other donors' samples. The source material was CD8+ T cells from PBMCs. The chain joins TRBV12-3 or TRBV12-4 to TRBJ2-3; no clear D gene. The CDR3 DNA reads as TGTGCCAGCAGTCGAACCGGGCCGCCAGCGCAGTATTTT. Its protein is CASSRTGPPAQYF.